The 17 T cell receptor beta chains presented below share a single source sample, sequenced in a study of cytomegalovirus exposure and HLA in healthy donors (dated 2017 in TCRdb). The method was the immunoSEQ multiplex PCR assay. For the multiplex PCR, a mixture combining 60 forward primers for TCR Vbeta segments and 13 reverse primers for TCR Jbeta segments was used. Drawn from immuneACCESS, this table holds only the in-frame rearrangements with V and J called that TCRdb kept. Clones are partly lost; checked studies trace under half to an unresolved V gene and leave the rest unexplained. The sample table shows about 94,000 clones, and 75% to 85% are seen once. The ten largest clonotypes hold approximately 3.8% of the sample. Specimen: PBMCs. The source is a woman between 40 and 55 years old in good health and CMV-seronegative.

V usage is TRBV19 and J usage is TRBJ1-5, with 7 nucleotides matching TRBD1. The V and J ends lost 3 bases and 4 bases, in that order; junction bases with no gene match: 0. Germline loops: CDR1 LNHDA, CDR2 SQIVND (reference sequence). This CDR3 is 13 amino acids long. The CDR3 loop reads CASSMDRNQPQHF. CDR3 DNA: TGTGCCAGTAGTATGGACAGGAATCAGCCCCAGCATTTT.

A single count supports this clone. This chain links TRBV6-1 with TRBJ2-5; TRBD2 agrees at 16 bases. CDR3 size: 15 residues. CDR1 and CDR2 (germline): MNHNS, SASEGT. Losses at the gene ends were 10 bases for V and 2 bases for J; bases not matched to a gene: 4. CDR3 nucleotides: TGTGCCACCTCGGGACTAGCGGGGGGGCAAGAGACCCAGTACTTC. Translated, it gives CATSGLAGGQETQYF.

V and J are TRBV6-5 and TRBJ1-1; maybe TRBD1 (5 bases). V lost 7 bases to trimming and J lost 1 base, with 13 bases between them. The germline gives CDR1 MNHEY, CDR2 SVGAGI. The CDR3 consists of 14 residues. The CDR3: CASKAGSENTEAFF. The CDR3 DNA is TGTGCCAGCAAAGCAGGGTCCGAGAACACTGAAGCTTTCTTT.

The V call is TRBV7-9, the J call TRBJ1-2; 8 bases are shared with TRBD1. From germline, CDR1 is SEHNR and CDR2 FQNEAQ (reference sequence). Germline trimming cut 3 bases from V and 8 bases from J; bases unmatched to any gene: 5. This CDR3 has 13 residues. The CDR3 protein is CASSLSGQGGYTF. CDR3 in DNA: TGTGCCAGCAGCTTGAGCGGACAGGGAGGCTACACCTTC.

This rearrangement joins TRBV30 to TRBJ2-2; 10 bases line up with TRBD2. CDR1 and CDR2 from the germline V gene are GTSNPN and SVGIG (reference sequence). V trimming: 1 base; J trimming: 6 bases; junction bases outside the gene matches: 5. This CDR3 has 15 amino acids. The CDR3 reads CAWSDQRGGPGELFF. In nucleotides, the CDR3 is TGTGCCTGGAGTGACCAGCGGGGGGGCCCCGGGGAGCTGTTTTTT.

The gene calls are TRBV6-1 and TRBJ1-1; TRBD1 matches at 7 bases. V lost 7 bases and J lost 3; bases outside the gene matches: 8. CDR1 is MNHNS and CDR2 is SASEGT in the germline V gene. The CDR3 spans 14 residues. The CDR3 sequence is CASTSQGQYTEAFF. The CDR3 region has the DNA TGTGCCAGCACCTCACAGGGGCAATACACTGAAGCTTTCTTT.

V gene TRBV19 combines with J gene TRBJ2-6; 9 bases are shared with TRBD1. The germline gives CDR1 LNHDA, CDR2 SQIVND (reference sequence). Trimming at V came to 5 bases and at J to 3 bases, leaving 5 bases not matched to a gene. There are 16 residues in the CDR3. CDR3 DNA: TGTGCCAGTAGTCCACAGGGGGCGAATGGGGCCAACGTCCTGACTTTC. Translating it yields CASSPQGANGANVLTF.

This chain connects TRBV10-3 to TRBJ2-7; 8 bases are shared with TRBD2. Germline assignment: CDR1 ENHRY and CDR2 SYGVKD. This CDR3 comprises 14 residues. Losses at the gene ends were 7 bases for V and 7 bases for J; bases not matched to a gene: 12. This chain's CDR3 is CAITNSGGAREQYF. The DNA for the CDR3 is TGTGCCATCACAAATTCGGGGGGGGCAAGAGAGCAGTACTTC.

The V gene is TRBV20-1, the J gene TRBJ1-1; no definite D call. The CDR3 totals 11 residues. Looked up from germline, CDR1 is DFQATT and CDR2 is SNEGSKA (reference sequence). The V end lost 5 bases, the J end lost 10 bases, and 14 bases lay between the germline ends. The CDR3 spells CSAHFDRGAFF. The CDR3 region has the DNA TGCAGTGCTCATTTCGACCGGGGAGCTTTCTTT.

J is TRBJ2-7 and V is TRBV6-5, with 12 bases identical to TRBD1. Per germline, CDR1 MNHEY and CDR2 SVGAGI. V gave up 5 bases and J gave up 4 bases; unmatched junction bases: 6. This CDR3 has 15 amino acids. CDR3 region: CASSRDRGPRYEQYF. Here the CDR3 DNA reads TGTGCCAGCAGTAGGGACAGGGGGCCGAGGTACGAGCAGTACTTC.

V and J are TRBV30 and TRBJ2-2, with 7 positions matching TRBD1. V was clipped by 1 base and J by 5 bases; unmatched bases: 7. CDR1 and CDR2 from the germline V gene are GTSNPN and SVGIG (reference sequence). This CDR3 spans 15 amino acids. The CDR3 reads CAWSGQTGSTGELFF. The CDR3 nucleotides are TGTGCCTGGAGTGGGCAGACAGGGTCGACCGGGGAGCTGTTTTTT. Full variable domain (remainder filled in from reference TRBV30 and TRBJ2-2): SQTIHQWPATLVQPVGSPLSLECTVEGTSNPNLYWYRQAAGRGLQLLFYSVGIGQISSEVPQNLSASRPQDRQFILSSKKLLLSDSGFYLCAWSGQTGSTGELFFGEGSRLTVL.

Regarding this clone: At one of its ends the junction is not consistent with the germline gene, which may arise from a read error. The chain recombines TRBV2 with TRBJ2-5; 7 positions match TRBD2. Germline V CDR1 and CDR2: SNHLY, FYNNEI. The CDR3 has 11 residues. The CDR3 DNA reads TGCTCGGGGGGAGTGGAAGAGACCCAGTACTTC. The encoded protein is CSGGVEETQYF.

The CDR3 sequence is CAWLDGGYEQYF. In DNA, the CDR3 is TGTGCCTGGTTGGATGGGGGCTACGAGCAGTACTTC. The genes are TRBV30 and TRBJ2-5; D may be TRBD1 or TRBD2 (5 bases each). The DNA end is more similar to TRBJ2-7, so the J call may be wrong. Germline loops: CDR1 GTSNPN, CDR2 SVGIG (reference sequence). The CDR3 has 12 residues.

The rearrangement uses TRBV19 and TRBJ1-1; TRBD1 agrees at 9 bases. Germline assignment: CDR1 LNHDA and CDR2 SQIVND (reference sequence). The CDR3 runs 16 residues. The junction had 7 bases not matched to a gene; V was cut back by 5 bases and J by 0 bases. CDR3 in amino acids: CASSSGTGLMNTEAFF. The CDR3 nucleotides read TGTGCCAGTAGTTCTGGGACAGGGCTGATGAACACTGAAGCTTTCTTT.

This chain joins TRBV18 and TRBJ1-1, with D perhaps TRBD1 (5 bases). The CDR3 is 14 residues long. Germline-derived CDR1 and CDR2 are KGHSH and LQKENI. V lost 3 bases, J lost 7 bases, and 15 bases lay in between. The CDR3 coding sequence is TGTGCCAGCTCACCGGGCCTCCAAGGGGTTGAAGCTTTCTTT. This codes for CASSPGLQGVEAFF.

The chain recombines TRBV18 with TRBJ1-3; a possible D gene is TRBD1 (5 bases). The CDR3 is 15 residues long. The V end lost 3 bases, the J end lost 4 bases, and 13 bases lay between the germline ends. CDR1 is KGHSH, CDR2 LQKENI, per germline. CDR3 sequence (DNA): TGTGCCAGCTCACCTAAGGACAACCCGGGAAACACCATATATTTT. Translation: CASSPKDNPGNTIYF.

The genes are TRBV19 and TRBJ1-4; TRBD1 is a possible D gene (6 bases). Germline V gives CDR1 LNHDA, CDR2 SQIVND (reference sequence). CDR3 size: 16 residues. Trimming left V 6 bases short and J 4 bases short, with 18 bases between. CDR3 protein: CASRIGLGQYNEKLFF. DNA for the CDR3: TGTGCCAGTAGGATCGGACTCGGACAGTATAATGAAAAACTGTTTTTT.